The 27 T cell receptor beta chains presented below share a single source sample, sequenced in a study of spatial heterogeneity in lung cancer. Study-level results: Counts of expanded alpha and beta TCRs within tumors tracked the tumor nonsynonymous mutation count.

As for time point: sample taken at primary tumor resection. MiXCR, run by TCRdb on the 5' RACE reads, gives a single entry per CDR3 protein. The sample shows 18,000 or so distinct CDR3 sequences, 5% to 6% of them seen only once. No antigens are known for them. The sequencing used lung tumor tissue, collected at surgery. These receptors were taken from a female donor with early-stage non-small cell lung cancer.

Concerning this clonotype: As an off-target read in a library built for alpha chains, this beta chain has a frequency of little significance. The chain carries TRBV12-3 or TRBV12-4 and TRBJ2-1; 9 bases align to TRBD1. V dropped 6 bases and J dropped 4; count of bases not matched to a gene: 4. This CDR3 is built from 14 residues. CDR3 in amino acids: CASSGQGIYNEQFF. CDR3 nucleotides: TGTGCCAGCAGCGGACAGGGGATATACAATGAGCAGTTCTTC.

This clonotype has only a few counts. This beta chain lies outside the target of a library built for alpha chains; its clone size means little. The V and J genes are TRBV7-2 and TRBJ1-2, with D perhaps matching TRBD1 (6 bases). Germline CDR1 SGHTA, CDR2 FQGNSA. V was pared by 3 bases and J by 5 bases, with 19 bases between. CDR3 length: 16 residues. CDR3 sequence: CASSFFSGGGEYGYTF. The CDR3 region has the DNA TGTGCCAGCAGCTTTTTCTCTGGGGGCGGAGAGTATGGCTACACCTTC.

This clonotype was recorded at least ten times. Within a library made for alpha chains, this beta chain is off target, and its count is uninformative. The rearrangement links TRBV4-1 to TRBJ2-3, with D perhaps matching TRBD2 (5 bases). The length of the CDR3 is 16 residues. The germline gives CDR1 MGHRA, CDR2 YSYEKL. The ends were cut back, 1 base at V and 0 bases at J, with 11 bases in the middle. The CDR3 DNA is TGCGCCAGCAGCCAAGTTTCGCGGGCTAGCACAGATACGCAGTATTTT. Translating gives CASSQVSRASTDTQYF.

In the case of this clonotype: This beta chain slipped into a library made for alpha chains as a stray read, so its size is not meaningful. This chain joins TRBV6-1 and TRBJ1-6, with no clear D. Trimming pared 2 bases from V and 8 bases from J, leaving 13 bases between. CDR1 is MNHNS, CDR2 SASEGT, per germline. This CDR3 region has 15 residues. The CDR3 sequence: CASSEQGIFDSPLHF. CDR3 DNA sequence: TGTGCCAGCAGTGAACAAGGGATTTTCGATTCACCCCTCCACTTT.

With regard to this clonotype: A much larger clone differs by one base, so this may be a read error. With the library built for alpha chains, this beta chain is off target and its frequency is not meaningful. J is TRBJ2-7 and V is TRBV29-1; D perhaps matches TRBD1 (5 bases). CDR1 is SQVTM, CDR2 ANQGSEA, per germline. The CDR3 is 11 amino acids. The CDR3 sequence is CSAGRGYERYF. For the CDR3, the DNA is TGCAGCGCCGGAAGGGGCTACGAGCGGTACTTC.

This clonotype was seen at least ten times. Found in a library prepared for alpha chains, this beta chain is an off-target read, and its abundance has little meaning. The CDR3 region is CASSFPDTQYF. The CDR3 coding sequence is TGTGCCAGCTCCTTCCCAGATACGCAGTATTTT. The chain recombines TRBV24-1 with TRBJ2-3; D gene ambiguous. V gave up 11 bases and J gave up 4 bases, with 9 bases separating them. Germline CDR1 reads KGHDR; CDR2 reads SFDVKD. CDR3 length: 11 amino acids.

This clonotype was seen many times. Being off target in a library aimed at alpha chains, this beta chain has a size of little meaning. The chain links TRBV20-1 to TRBJ2-5, with a tentative D call TRBD2 (6 bases). Trimming pared 6 bases from V and 1 base from J, leaving 9 bases between. Germline V CDR1 and CDR2: DFQATT, SNEGSKA (reference sequence). The CDR3 consists of 12 residues. CDR3 protein: CSAGSFQETQYF. The DNA of the CDR3 is TGCAGTGCCGGGAGCTTCCAAGAGACCCAGTACTTC.

Sample share makes this clonotype medium-sized. This beta chain turned up in a library designed for alpha chains; as an off-target read, its abundance says little. The chain couples TRBV29-1 to TRBJ1-1; D unresolved. The CDR3 is 12 residues long. Trimming removed 0 bases at V and 1 base at J, with 3 bases between. The germline CDR1 and CDR2 sequences are SQVTM and ANQGSEA. CDR3: CSVEEGNTEAFF. The DNA for the CDR3 is TGCAGCGTTGAAGAGGGGAACACTGAAGCTTTCTTT.

This clonotype came up many times. As an off-target read in a library built for alpha chains, this beta chain has a frequency of little significance. The rearrangement uses TRBV9 and TRBJ2-5, with D uncertain. V lost 2 bases and J 2 bases, leaving 13 bases between the germline ends. This CDR3 has 15 amino acids. Germline CDR1 reads SGDLS; CDR2 reads YYNGEE. CDR3 nucleotide sequence: TGTGCCAGCAGCGTGCAGCCCGGGCGACAAGAGACCCAGTACTTC. Protein product: CASSVQPGRQETQYF.

This clonotype showed up many times. Since the library was made to target alpha chains, this beta chain is a stray read and its abundance is not meaningful. This rearrangement joins TRBV29-1 to TRBJ2-1, with D possibly being TRBD1 (5 bases). The CDR3 length is 13 residues. V lost 4 bases and J 0 bases, leaving 7 bases between the germline ends. Looked up from germline, CDR1 is SQVTM and CDR2 is ANQGSEA. The CDR3 region has the DNA TGCAGCGTTGCTGGGGCCTCCTACAATGAGCAGTTCTTC. This encodes CSVAGASYNEQFF.

This clonotype was seen at least ten times. This beta chain came through as a stray read in a library set up for alpha chains, and its size says little. V is TRBV27 and J is TRBJ2-1; D is unresolved. Germline V gene sequence: CDR1 MNHEY, CDR2 SMNVEV (reference sequence). The CDR3 sequence is 15 residues long. Trimming shortened V by 6 bases and J by 3 bases, and 15 bases separated the two germline ends. CDR3: CASSRSSGYYNEQFF. CDR3 nucleotide sequence: TGTGCCAGCAGCAGAAGTTCAGGTTACTACAATGAGCAGTTCTTC.

This clonotype has a count of ten or more. The library was designed around alpha chains, so this beta chain is a stray read whose abundance carries little weight. This chain uses TRBV10-3 with TRBJ2-1; 9 bases agree with TRBD2. Trimming at V came to 3 bases and at J to 0 bases, leaving 6 bases not matched to a gene. Germline loops: CDR1 ENHRY, CDR2 SYGVKD. The CDR3 runs 17 residues. CDR3 nucleotide sequence: TGTGCCATCAGTGAACCTAGCGGGAAGAGCTCCTACAATGAGCAGTTCTTC. As protein: CAISEPSGKSSYNEQFF.

Relative to its sample, this clonotype is medium-sized. Since it is a stray read in a library aimed at alpha chains, this beta chain has a size that is not meaningful. The genes are TRBV7-3 and TRBJ2-2, with 10 bases matching TRBD1. V shed 5 bases and J 6 bases; nucleotides not matched to a gene: 6. Germline V gives CDR1 SGHTA, CDR2 FQGTGA. This CDR3 comprises 15 residues. CDR3 sequence (DNA): TGTGCCAGCAGCACCACGACAGGGGGCTCCGGGGAGCTGTTTTTT. Its translation: CASSTTTGGSGELFF.

This clonotype was picked up many times. This beta chain is a stray sequence in a library constructed for alpha chains; its clone size is not meaningful. The rearrangement uses TRBV7-9 and TRBJ2-7; 10 bases map to TRBD2. Germline lookup yields CDR1 SEHNR and CDR2 FQNEAQ (reference sequence). This CDR3 is built from 17 residues. The trim removed 3 bases at V and 5 bases at J, leaving 13 bases unmatched. CDR3 protein: CASSFGQTASGRDEQYF. The CDR3 DNA reads as TGTGCCAGCAGCTTTGGTCAGACAGCTAGCGGGAGAGACGAGCAGTACTTC.

This clonotype has ten or more counts. Found in a library prepared for alpha chains, this beta chain is an off-target read, and its abundance has little meaning. The chain recombines TRBV5-1 with TRBJ1-1, with D perhaps matching TRBD1 (5 bases). Trimming took off 0 bases at V and 5 bases at J, with 17 bases between the two ends. Germline assignment: CDR1 SGHRS and CDR2 YFSETQ. The CDR3 covers 16 residues. CDR3 sequence: CASSLAIRGIGTEAFF. CDR3 coding DNA: TGCGCCAGCAGCTTGGCAATAAGGGGCATTGGAACTGAAGCTTTCTTT.

Ten or more counts support this clonotype. Since the library was made to target alpha chains, this beta chain is a stray read and its abundance is not meaningful. The chain combines TRBV3-1 with TRBJ1-3; no definite D call. CDR3 size: 14 residues. Trimming stripped 3 bases from V and 0 bases from J, with 6 bases between. Germline V gives CDR1 LGHDT, CDR2 YNNKEL (reference sequence). CDR3 sequence: CASSQRDSGNTIYF. As DNA, the CDR3 is TGTGCCAGCAGCCAGAGGGACTCTGGAAACACCATATATTTT.

This clonotype qualifies as medium-sized. Because the library targeted alpha chains, this beta chain is an off-target read whose size means little. The chain combines TRBV15 with TRBJ2-3, with D uncertain. CDR3 length equals 14 residues. Germline V gene sequence: CDR1 LNHNV, CDR2 YYDKDF (reference sequence). The V end was cut by 3 bases, the J end by 2 bases, with 9 bases between. DNA for the CDR3: TGTGCCACCAGCAGTGACCTCTTCACAGATACGCAGTATTTT. Translation gives CATSSDLFTDTQYF.

This clonotype was seen many times. This beta chain represents an off-target read in a library built for alpha chains; its size is of limited meaning. This sequence joins TRBV7-8 and TRBJ1-5; D unresolved. V dropped 1 base and J dropped 3 bases, with 13 bases sitting between them. The germline gives CDR1 SGHVS, CDR2 FQNEAQ. The CDR3 loop spans 16 amino acids. CDR3 loop: CASSLESGWNNQPQHF. In DNA form, the CDR3 reads TGTGCCAGCAGCTTAGAAAGTGGTTGGAACAATCAGCCCCAGCATTTT. The full variable domain, its missing parts supplied by reference TRBV7-8 and TRBJ1-5, is GAGVSQSPRYKVAKRGQDVALRCDPISGHVSLFWYQQALGQGPEFLTYFQNEAQLDKSGLPSDRFFAERPEGSVSTLKIQRTQQEDSAVYLCASSLESGWNNQPQHFGDGTRLSIL.

This clonotype came up many times. With the library built for alpha chains, this beta chain is off target and its frequency is not meaningful. This rearrangement joins TRBV6-4 to TRBJ2-3; D uncertain. The CDR3 spans 13 residues. CDR1 and CDR2 from the germline V gene are MRHNA and SNTAGT. Trimming pared 4 bases from V and 5 bases from J, leaving 10 bases between. CDR3 amino acids: CASSATTLDTQYF. As DNA, the CDR3 is TGTGCCAGCAGTGCCACTACTCTAGATACGCAGTATTTT.

This clonotype appeared many times. Since the library was made to target alpha chains, this beta chain is a stray read and its abundance is not meaningful. The V and J genes are TRBV7-2 and TRBJ2-7, with a weak D call TRBD2 (6 bases). CDR3 length: 15 amino acids. V shed 3 bases and J shed 3 bases, with 15 bases lying between them. The germline CDR1 and CDR2 sequences are SGHTA and FQGNSA. CDR3 nucleotides: TGTGCCAGCAGCTTTGTTAGTGCGGGGCACTACGAGCAGTACTTC. This gives the protein CASSFVSAGHYEQYF.

The sample holds many counts of this clonotype. Since the library was made to target alpha chains, this beta chain is a stray read and its abundance is not meaningful. The rearrangement joins TRBV6-2 or TRBV6-3 to TRBJ2-3; 7 positions match TRBD1. This CDR3 contains 16 residues. Germline V gene lookup returns CDR1 MNHEY and CDR2 SVGEGT. The V gene end was trimmed by 6 bases and the J gene end by 2 bases; junction bases not matched to a gene: 11. The CDR3 DNA reads as TGTGCCAGCAGAATCTCCGCGACAGGGTACACAGATACGCAGTATTTT. Protein product: CASRISATGYTDTQYF.

In regard to this clonotype: A library prepared for alpha chains yielded this beta chain as an off-target read; its size is of little meaning. The chain carries TRBV5-4 and TRBJ2-5; tentatively, D is TRBD2 (6 bases). The germline V and J ends were trimmed by 6 bases and 5 bases, with 14 bases remaining between them. In germline, CDR1 is SGHNT, CDR2 YYREEE (reference sequence). The CDR3 runs 13 residues. The CDR3 loop is CASKPGGEETQYF. CDR3 sequence (DNA): TGTGCCAGCAAACCTGGAGGGGAGGAGACCCAGTACTTC. The full variable domain, rest sourced from reference TRBV5-4 and TRBJ2-5, is ETGVTQSPTHLIKTRGQQVTLRCSSQSGHNTVSWYQQALGQGPQFIFQYYREEENGRGNFPPRFSGLQFPNYSSELNVNALELDDSALYLCASKPGGEETQYFGPGTRLLVL.

This clonotype has a count of ten or more. Because the library targeted alpha chains, this beta chain is an off-target read whose size means little. This chain links TRBV7-8 with TRBJ2-2; 12 nucleotides line up with TRBD2. CDR1 is SGHVS and CDR2 is FQNEAQ in the germline V gene. Losses at the gene ends were 8 bases for V and 4 bases for J; bases not matched to a gene: 8. This CDR3 spans 16 amino acids. The CDR3 reads CASLPSGRASTGELFF. In nucleotides, the CDR3 is TGTGCCAGCCTCCCTAGCGGGAGGGCCAGCACCGGGGAGCTGTTTTTT.

Judged by abundance, this clonotype is medium-sized. The library was designed around alpha chains, so this beta chain is a stray read whose abundance carries little weight. The rearrangement links TRBV7-6 to TRBJ2-1; D perhaps matches TRBD1 (6 bases). In germline, CDR1 is SGHVS, CDR2 FNYEAQ. V was trimmed by 1 base and J by 6 bases, leaving 13 bases between them. The CDR3 loop spans 15 amino acids. CDR3 sequence reads: CASSLGAGVGNEQFF. The CDR3 DNA sequence: TGTGCCAGCAGCTTAGGGGCAGGGGTCGGCAATGAGCAGTTCTTC.

This clonotype was counted many times. Being off target in a library aimed at alpha chains, this beta chain has a size of little meaning. The chain recombines TRBV28 with TRBJ2-6, with a possible D match to TRBD1 (5 bases). V gave up 3 bases and J gave up 0 bases, with 9 bases separating them. The CDR3 spans 16 residues. CDR1 MDHEN and CDR2 SYDVKM come from the germline V gene. The CDR3 region is CASSFSGFSGANVLTF. The CDR3 DNA sequence: TGTGCCAGCAGTTTCTCAGGGTTCTCTGGGGCCAACGTCCTGACTTTC.

This clonotype was observed many times. The library was prepared for alpha chains; this beta chain is a stray read, so its frequency means little. This chain connects TRBV5-1 to TRBJ2-5, with 9 bases matching TRBD1. J was trimmed by 3 bases and V by 4 bases; bases with no gene match: 4. The CDR3 runs 14 residues. Germline CDR1 reads SGHRS; CDR2 reads YFSETQ. CDR3 in DNA: TGCGCCAGCAGCACGGGACAGGGTGAAGAGACCCAGTACTTC. Translation: CASSTGQGEETQYF.

In this sample, this clonotype turned up many times. A library prepared for alpha chains yielded this beta chain as an off-target read; its size is of little meaning. The rearrangement uses TRBV30 and TRBJ2-7; no firm D call. Between the trimmed V and J ends, which lost 2 bases and 2 bases, there was a span of 7 bases. The CDR3 length is 12 residues. Germline V gene sequence: CDR1 GTSNPN, CDR2 SVGIG (reference sequence). The CDR3 here is CAWSWVTYEQYF. CDR3 sequence (DNA): TGTGCCTGGAGTTGGGTAACCTACGAGCAGTACTTC.